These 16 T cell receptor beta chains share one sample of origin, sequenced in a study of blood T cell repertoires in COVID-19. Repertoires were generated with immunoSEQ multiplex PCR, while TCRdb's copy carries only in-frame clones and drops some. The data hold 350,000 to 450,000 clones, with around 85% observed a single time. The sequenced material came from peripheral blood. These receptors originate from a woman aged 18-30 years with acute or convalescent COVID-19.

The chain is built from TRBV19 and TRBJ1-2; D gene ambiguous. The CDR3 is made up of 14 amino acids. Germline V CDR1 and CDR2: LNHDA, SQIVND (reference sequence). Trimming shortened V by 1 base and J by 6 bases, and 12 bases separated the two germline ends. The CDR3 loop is CASSIGAPTDGYTF. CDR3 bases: TGTGCCAGTAGTATAGGTGCCCCCACGGATGGCTACACCTTC.

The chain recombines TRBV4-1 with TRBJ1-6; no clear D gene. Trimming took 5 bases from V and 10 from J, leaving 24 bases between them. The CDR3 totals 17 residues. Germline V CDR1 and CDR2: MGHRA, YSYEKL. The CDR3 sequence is CASSDKLKTGERSPLHF. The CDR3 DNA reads TGCGCCAGCAGCGATAAACTGAAAACCGGGGAGCGATCACCCCTCCACTTT.

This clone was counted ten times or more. Here the CDR3 DNA reads TGTGCCAGCAGCTCGCAGGTTTTGAACACTGAAGCTTTCTTT. Translated, it gives CASSSQVLNTEAFF. V is TRBV7-8 and J is TRBJ1-1; D unclear. This CDR3 region has 14 residues. In germline, CDR1 is SGHVS, CDR2 FQNEAQ. The germline V and J ends were trimmed by 4 bases and 0 bases, with 9 bases remaining between them.

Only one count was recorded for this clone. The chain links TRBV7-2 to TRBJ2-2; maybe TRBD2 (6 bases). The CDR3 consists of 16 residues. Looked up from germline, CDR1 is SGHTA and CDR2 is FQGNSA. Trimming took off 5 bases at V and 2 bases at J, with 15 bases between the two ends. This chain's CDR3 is CASSPRLGLNTGELFF. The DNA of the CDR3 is TGTGCCAGCAGCCCCCGACTAGGGCTCAACACCGGGGAGCTGTTTTTT.

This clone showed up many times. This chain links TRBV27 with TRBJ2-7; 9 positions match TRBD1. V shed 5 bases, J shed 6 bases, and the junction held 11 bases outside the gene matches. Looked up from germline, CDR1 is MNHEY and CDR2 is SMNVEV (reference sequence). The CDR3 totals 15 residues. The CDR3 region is CASSASGTGKGEQYF. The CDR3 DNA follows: TGTGCCAGCAGTGCATCTGGGACAGGGAAAGGCGAGCAGTACTTC.

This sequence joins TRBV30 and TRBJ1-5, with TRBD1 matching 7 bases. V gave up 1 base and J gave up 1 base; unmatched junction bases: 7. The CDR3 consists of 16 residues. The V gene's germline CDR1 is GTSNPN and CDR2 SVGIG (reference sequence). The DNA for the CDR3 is TGTGCCTGGAGTGGTTCCCGGGACAGAAGCAATCAGCCCCAGCATTTT. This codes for CAWSGSRDRSNQPQHF.

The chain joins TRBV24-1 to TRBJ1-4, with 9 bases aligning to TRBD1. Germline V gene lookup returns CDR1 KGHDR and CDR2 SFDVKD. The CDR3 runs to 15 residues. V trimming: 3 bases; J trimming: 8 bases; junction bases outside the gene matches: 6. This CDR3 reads CATSDKGQGKEKLFF. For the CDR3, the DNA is TGTGCCACCAGTGATAAAGGACAGGGGAAGGAAAAACTGTTTTTT.

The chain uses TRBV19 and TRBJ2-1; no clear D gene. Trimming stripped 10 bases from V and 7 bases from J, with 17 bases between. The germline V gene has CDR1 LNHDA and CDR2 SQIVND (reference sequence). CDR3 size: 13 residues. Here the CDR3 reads CAISAAFGNEQFF. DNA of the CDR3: TGTGCCATTTCTGCGGCGTTCGGAAATGAGCAGTTCTTC. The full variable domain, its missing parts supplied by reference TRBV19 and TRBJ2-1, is DGGITQSPKYLFRKEGQNVTLSCEQNLNHDAMYWYRQDPGQGLRLIYYSQIVNDFQKGDIAEGYSVSREKKESFPLTVTSAQKNPTAFYLCAISAAFGNEQFFGPGTRLTVL.

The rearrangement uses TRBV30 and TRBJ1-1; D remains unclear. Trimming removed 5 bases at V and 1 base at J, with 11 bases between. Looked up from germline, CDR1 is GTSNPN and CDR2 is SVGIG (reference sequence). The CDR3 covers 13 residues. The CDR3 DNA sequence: TGTGCCTGGTCCGGGGTAGCGAACACTGAAGCTTTCTTT. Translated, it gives CAWSGVANTEAFF.

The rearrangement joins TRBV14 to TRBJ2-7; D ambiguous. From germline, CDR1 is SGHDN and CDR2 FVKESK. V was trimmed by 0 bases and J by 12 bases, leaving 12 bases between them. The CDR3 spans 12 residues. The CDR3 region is CASSQEHGSPYF. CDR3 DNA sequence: TGTGCCAGCAGCCAAGAACATGGCTCACCGTACTTC.

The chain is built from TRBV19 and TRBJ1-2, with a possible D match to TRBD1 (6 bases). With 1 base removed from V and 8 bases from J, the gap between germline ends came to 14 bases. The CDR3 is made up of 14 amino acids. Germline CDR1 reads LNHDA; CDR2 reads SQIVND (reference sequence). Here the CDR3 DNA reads TGTGCCAGTAGTATAGTAACAGGGATCGTCGGCTACACCTTC. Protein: CASSIVTGIVGYTF.

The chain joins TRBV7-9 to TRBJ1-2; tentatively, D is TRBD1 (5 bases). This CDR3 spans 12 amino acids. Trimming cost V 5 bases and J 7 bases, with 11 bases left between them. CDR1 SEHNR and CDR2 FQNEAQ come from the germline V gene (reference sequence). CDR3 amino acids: CASSPPQGGYTF. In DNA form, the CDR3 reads TGTGCCAGCAGCCCACCCCAGGGTGGCTACACCTTC.

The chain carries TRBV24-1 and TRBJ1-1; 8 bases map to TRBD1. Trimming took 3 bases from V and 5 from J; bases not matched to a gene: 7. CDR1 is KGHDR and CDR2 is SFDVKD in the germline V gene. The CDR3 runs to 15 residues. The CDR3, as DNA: TGTGCCACCAGTGATCGGGCCAGGGGGCGAACTGAAGCTTTCTTT. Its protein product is CATSDRARGRTEAFF.

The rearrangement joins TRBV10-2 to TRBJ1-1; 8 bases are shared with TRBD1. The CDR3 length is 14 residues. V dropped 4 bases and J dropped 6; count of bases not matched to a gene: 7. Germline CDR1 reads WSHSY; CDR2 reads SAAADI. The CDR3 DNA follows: TGCGCCAGCAGTGGGACAGGGCCCTGGGCTGAAGCTTTCTTT. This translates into CASSGTGPWAEAFF.

CDR3 loop: CASSWGRAETQYF. The CDR3 DNA sequence: TGTGCCAGCAGTTGGGGCAGGGCAGAGACCCAGTACTTC. This chain uses TRBV6-5 with TRBJ2-5, with D perhaps matching TRBD1 (5 bases). Trimming removed 4 bases at V and 4 bases at J, with 10 bases between. Per germline, CDR1 MNHEY and CDR2 SVGAGI. The CDR3 consists of 13 residues.

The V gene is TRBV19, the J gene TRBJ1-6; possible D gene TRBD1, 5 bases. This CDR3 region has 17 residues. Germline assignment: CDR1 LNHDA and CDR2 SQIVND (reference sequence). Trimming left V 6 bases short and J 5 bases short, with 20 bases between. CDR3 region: CASSLKGRTQNNSPLHF. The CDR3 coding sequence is TGTGCCAGTAGCCTGAAGGGGAGGACACAGAATAATTCACCCCTCCACTTT.